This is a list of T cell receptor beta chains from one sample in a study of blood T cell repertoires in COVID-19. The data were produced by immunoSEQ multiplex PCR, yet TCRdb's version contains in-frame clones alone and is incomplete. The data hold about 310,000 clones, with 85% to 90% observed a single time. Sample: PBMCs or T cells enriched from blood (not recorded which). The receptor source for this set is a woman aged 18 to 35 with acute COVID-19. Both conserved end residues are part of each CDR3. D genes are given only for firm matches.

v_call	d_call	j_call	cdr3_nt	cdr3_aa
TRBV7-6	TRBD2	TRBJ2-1	TGTGCCAGCAGCTTAGCGCGGCTAGCGGGAGTTGACAATGAGCAGTTCTTC	CASSLARLAGVDNEQFF
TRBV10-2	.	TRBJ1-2	TGCGCCAGCAGTGAACAGGGACACCGTGGCTACACCTTC	CASSEQGHRGYTF
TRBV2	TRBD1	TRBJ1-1	TGTGCCAGTTTGACGGGACAGGGGAACACTGAAGCTTTCTTT	CASLTGQGNTEAFF
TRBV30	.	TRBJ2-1	TGTGCCTGGAGTGTACGGGGTCTGTTCAGTAGGTGGAGTGAGCAGTTCTTC	CAWSVRGLFSRWSEQFF
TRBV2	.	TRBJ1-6	TGTGCCAGCATTCGGGTGAAGGATTCACCCCTCCACTTT	CASIRVKDSPLHF
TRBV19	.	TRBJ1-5	TGTGCCAGTAGCATAACGGGAAGTCCAAATCAGCCCCAGCATTTT	CASSITGSPNQPQHF
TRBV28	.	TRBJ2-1	TGTGCCAGCGAAGAGACAGGATTATACAATGAGCAGTTCTTC	CASEETGLYNEQFF
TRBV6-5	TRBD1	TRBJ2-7	TGTGCCAGCAGTTACGCCGGGACAGGGTTCGAGCAGTACTTC	CASSYAGTGFEQYF
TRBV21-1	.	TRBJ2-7	TGTGCCAGCAGCGAGTCGTACTTC	CASSESYF
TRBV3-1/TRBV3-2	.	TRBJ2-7	TGTGCCAGCAGCCCTCAGGGAGGCTACGAGCAGTACTTC	CASSPQGGYEQYF
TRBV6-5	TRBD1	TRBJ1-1	TGTGCCAGCAGTCCGAACTGGGACAGGGATTCTGAAGCTTTCTTT	CASSPNWDRDSEAFF
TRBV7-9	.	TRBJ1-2	TGTGCCAGCAGCTTAGGACAGGCCATTAACTATGGCTACACCTTC	CASSLGQAINYGYTF
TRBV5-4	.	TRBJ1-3	TGTGCCAGCAGCTTGGAGCAGGGTTCCGGAAACACCATATATTTT	CASSLEQGSGNTIYF
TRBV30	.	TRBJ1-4	TGTGCCTGGAGTGTTGGGGGCGCACCTCCAACTAATGAAAAACTGTTTTTT	CAWSVGGAPPTNEKLFF
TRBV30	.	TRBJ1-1	TGTGCCTGGAGTGTACAATATGGTGTGAATTTGCACACTGAAGCTTTCTTT	CAWSVQYGVNLHTEAFF
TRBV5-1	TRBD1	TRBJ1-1	TGCGCCATCCCGCCGGGACAGGGCGGCACTGAAGCTTTCTTT	CAIPPGQGGTEAFF
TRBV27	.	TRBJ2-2	TGTGCCAGCAGTTTACGCACCGGGGAGCTGTTTTTT	CASSLRTGELFF
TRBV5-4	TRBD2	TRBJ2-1	TGTGCCAGCAGCTTTTTAGCGGGAGGGGCCGGAAATGAGCAGTTCTTC	CASSFLAGGAGNEQFF
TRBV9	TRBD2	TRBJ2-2	TGTGCCAGCAGCTCTAGCGGTTTGAACACCGGGGAGCTGTTTTTT	CASSSSGLNTGELFF
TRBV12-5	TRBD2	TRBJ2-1	TGTGCTAGTGGTTGGTGGGAGCGGGAGGGCAATCTAAGGGAGCAGTTCTTC	CASGWWEREGNLREQFF
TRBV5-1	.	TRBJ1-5	TGCGCCAGCAGCTTGGGAGCCTCCAATCAGCCCCAGCATTTT	CASSLGASNQPQHF
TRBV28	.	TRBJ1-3	TGTGCCAGCAGTTTAAGCAGGTCTGGAAACACCATATATTTT	CASSLSRSGNTIYF